This T cell receptor (beta chain) was profiled in a study of liver allograft versus peripheral blood T cells. The overall study: Intrahepatic T cell receptor repertoires from transplanted livers were compared against repertoires in recipients' peripheral blood. Study-wide points: Repertoires of T cell receptors in liver allografts reportedly differed from peripheral blood repertoires.

TCRdb fed the reads into MiXCR, producing one record per CDR3 protein. The sample has approximately 9,800 distinct CDR3 sequences; 25% to 30% are singletons. Germline CDR1 is KGHSH and CDR2 is LQKENI. V dropped 5 bases and J dropped 1; count of bases not matched to a gene: 3. This CDR3 has 14 residues. This clonotype was detected only a few times. Its antigen is as yet unknown. The sequence derives from a human patient who had a liver transplant. Some of these T cells may belong to the graft donor. V is TRBV18 and J is TRBJ1-1; TRBD1 matches at 8 bases. CDR3 region: CASSAQGANTEAFF. The CDR3 DNA sequence: TGTGCCAGCTCAGCTCAGGGGGCGAACACTGAAGCTTTCTTT.